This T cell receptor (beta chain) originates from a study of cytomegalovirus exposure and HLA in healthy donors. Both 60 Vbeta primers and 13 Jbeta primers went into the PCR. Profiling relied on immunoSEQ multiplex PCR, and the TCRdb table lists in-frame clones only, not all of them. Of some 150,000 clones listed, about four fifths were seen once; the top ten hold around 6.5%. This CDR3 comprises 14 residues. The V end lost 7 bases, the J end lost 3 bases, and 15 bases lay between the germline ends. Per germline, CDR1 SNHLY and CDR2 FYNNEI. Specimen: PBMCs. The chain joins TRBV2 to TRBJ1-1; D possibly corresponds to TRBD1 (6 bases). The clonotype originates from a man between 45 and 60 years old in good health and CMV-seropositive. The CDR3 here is CASNREYRDTEAFF. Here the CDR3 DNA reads TGTGCCAGCAACAGGGAATATCGAGACACTGAAGCTTTCTTT. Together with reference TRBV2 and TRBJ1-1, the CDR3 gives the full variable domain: EPEVTQTPSHQVTQMGQEVILRCVPISNHLYFYWYRQILGQKVEFLVSFYNNEISEKSEIFDDQFSVERPDGSNFTLKIRSTKLEDSAMYFCASNREYRDTEAFFGQGTRLTVV.